The 19 T cell receptor beta chains below were found in one sample sequenced in a study of blood T cell repertoires in COVID-19. TCRdb's copy holds only in-frame clones and misses some; the assay was immunoSEQ multiplex PCR. This sample has some 70,000 clones, with around 84% found just once. The sample comprised peripheral blood. All receptors come from a man aged 50 to 59 with active COVID-19.

This clone was seen once. The chain combines TRBV6-2 or TRBV6-3 with TRBJ2-6; D possibly corresponds to TRBD1 (7 bases). Looked up from germline, CDR1 is MNHEY and CDR2 is SVGEGT. Trimming left V 6 bases short and J 1 base short, with 22 bases between. This CDR3 is 19 amino acids long. CDR3 bases: TGTGCCAGCAGCTCGGGCGGAGGGGGCGATGGGTCTGGGGCCAACGTCCTGACTTTC. Residues: CASSSGGGGDGSGANVLTF.

This sequence joins TRBV6-1 and TRBJ1-5; TRBD1 matches 8 bases. The length of the CDR3 is 15 residues. The germline V gene encodes CDR1 MNHNS and CDR2 SASEGT. The V segment lost 5 bases and the J segment 4 bases; nucleotides outside the gene matches: 7. The CDR3 reads CASSIQGARNQPQHF. DNA of the CDR3: TGTGCCAGCAGTATCCAGGGGGCGAGGAATCAGCCCCAGCATTTT.

The chain joins TRBV6-5 to TRBJ1-1, with a possible D match to TRBD1 (5 bases). There are 13 residues in the CDR3. V shed 2 bases and J shed 9 bases, with 13 bases lying between them. Germline V lookup: CDR1 MNHEY, CDR2 SVGAGI. CDR3 region: CASSYMLTAKAFF. CDR3 coding DNA: TGTGCCAGCAGTTACATGCTGACAGCTAAAGCTTTCTTT.

The sample holds a few counts of this clone. CDR3 sequence reads: CASSPPIAGGIRTYEQYV. The CDR3 DNA sequence: TGTGCCAGCTCACCACCGATAGCGGGAGGGATCAGGACCTACGAGCAGTACGTC. This chain uses TRBV18 with TRBJ2-7, with 11 bases aligning to TRBD2. Germline V gene sequence: CDR1 KGHSH, CDR2 LQKENI. CDR3 size: 18 residues. V was pared by 0 bases and J by 2 bases, with 9 bases of the junction left unmatched.

This chain links TRBV5-1 with TRBJ2-1; TRBD1 agrees at 9 bases. Germline loops: CDR1 SGHRS, CDR2 YFSETQ. V was pared by 5 bases and J by 9 bases, with 9 bases of the junction left unmatched. The CDR3 spans 14 residues. CDR3 region: CASRGDREEGEQFF. CDR3 DNA: TGCGCCAGCAGGGGGGACAGGGAGGAAGGTGAGCAGTTCTTC.

The V and J genes are TRBV3-1 (or the pseudogene TRBV3-2) and TRBJ1-1, with D hard to call. The CDR3 has 12 residues. Trimming removed 1 base at V and 7 bases at J, with 7 bases between. Germline V lookup: CDR1 LGHDT, CDR2 YNNKEL (reference sequence). Here the CDR3 reads CASSQVRGEAFF. CDR3 sequence (DNA): TGTGCCAGCAGCCAAGTCAGAGGTGAAGCTTTCTTT.

The chain is built from TRBV11-3 and TRBJ2-2; tentative D call: TRBD1 (5 bases). From germline, CDR1 is SGHNT and CDR2 YENEEA. Trimming took off 1 base at V and 6 bases at J, with 6 bases between the two ends. The CDR3 spans 13 residues. This chain's CDR3 is CASSLGGPGELFF. In DNA, the CDR3 is TGTGCCAGCAGCTTAGGGGGCCCCGGGGAGCTGTTTTTT.

The chain employs TRBV5-1 and TRBJ2-1; D is undetermined. The germline V gene encodes CDR1 SGHRS and CDR2 YFSETQ. This CDR3 region has 16 residues. Trimming pared 0 bases from V and 6 bases from J, leaving 16 bases between. This CDR3 reads CASSLDYSNSFNEQFF. The CDR3 DNA reads as TGCGCCAGCAGCTTGGATTATAGCAATTCGTTCAATGAGCAGTTCTTC.

The table lists this clone with a few counts. This chain links TRBV3-1 (or the pseudogene TRBV3-2) with TRBJ2-6; weak D call: TRBD2 (6 bases). CDR1 and CDR2 from the germline V gene are LGHDT and YNNKEL (reference sequence). The CDR3 sequence is 18 residues long. Trimming left V 0 bases short and J 7 bases short, with 19 bases between. This CDR3 is CASSQDLGTGVGANVLTF. The CDR3 coding sequence is TGTGCCAGCAGCCAAGATCTTGGGACGGGGGTTGGTGCCAACGTCCTGACTTTC.

The rearrangement joins TRBV3-1 (or the pseudogene TRBV3-2) to TRBJ2-5, with a tentative D call TRBD2 (6 bases). The CDR3 runs to 14 residues. The V gene's germline CDR1 is LGHDT and CDR2 YNNKEL (reference sequence). The ends were cut back, 1 base at V and 5 bases at J, with 11 bases in the middle. CDR3 coding DNA: TGTGCCAGCAGCCAAGGAGCGGGTACGGAGACCCAGTACTTC. This codes for CASSQGAGTETQYF.

The chain recombines TRBV12-5 with TRBJ1-6; TRBD1 matches at 9 bases. With 2 bases clipped from V and 9 bases from J, the junction kept 8 bases outside the gene matches. Germline V CDR1 and CDR2: LGHNT, FRNRAP. This CDR3 is 16 amino acids long. The CDR3 sequence: CASGLILTGGGSPLHF. The CDR3 coding sequence is TGTGCTAGTGGTTTGATCCTGACAGGGGGTGGTTCACCCCTCCACTTT. Together with reference TRBV12-5 and TRBJ1-6, the CDR3 gives the full variable domain: DARVTQTPRHKVTEMGQEVTMRCQPILGHNTVFWYRQTMMQGLELLAYFRNRAPLDDSGMPKDRFSAEMPDATLATLKIQPSEPRDSAVYFCASGLILTGGGSPLHFGNGTRLTVT.

A few counts support this clone. V usage is TRBV9 and J usage is TRBJ1-5; D not resolved. V was cut by 3 bases and J by 7 bases, with 17 bases left in between. Germline V gene sequence: CDR1 SGDLS, CDR2 YYNGEE. The CDR3 length is 15 residues. The CDR3 here is CASSASSGAGQPQHF. The CDR3 bases are TGTGCCAGCAGCGCGAGTTCGGGAGCGGGGCAGCCCCAGCATTTT.

This chain joins TRBV6-5 and TRBJ1-1, with 10 bases matching TRBD1. The junction had 12 bases not matched to a gene; V was cut back by 7 bases and J by 7 bases. The germline V gene encodes CDR1 MNHEY and CDR2 SVGAGI. This CDR3 region has 15 residues. CDR3 bases: TGTGCCAGCACCTTGGGACAGGGGATTGGCGGTGAAGCTTTCTTT. Translating it yields CASTLGQGIGGEAFF.

V usage is TRBV27 and J usage is TRBJ2-5, with 8 bases identical to TRBD2. Trimming removed 6 bases from V and 5 bases from J; junction bases left unmatched: 14. This CDR3 contains 16 residues. CDR1 is MNHEY, CDR2 SMNVEV, per germline (reference sequence). CDR3 protein: CASREGLGRGSETQYF. CDR3 nucleotide sequence: TGTGCCAGCAGAGAGGGACTAGGGAGAGGGTCGGAGACCCAGTACTTC.

This chain uses TRBV6-5 with TRBJ1-1; D uncertain. Germline V CDR1 and CDR2: MNHEY, SVGAGI. The length of the CDR3 is 14 residues. Trimming pared 2 bases from V and 1 base from J, leaving 8 bases between. CDR3 sequence (DNA): TGTGCCAGCAGTTACCAGGATTCGAACACTGAAGCTTTCTTT. Protein: CASSYQDSNTEAFF.

The chain carries TRBV5-4 and TRBJ1-1, with D perhaps matching TRBD1 (5 bases). Trimming pared 5 bases from V and 0 bases from J, leaving 8 bases between. CDR1 is SGHNT and CDR2 is YYREEE in the germline V gene (reference sequence). CDR3 size: 13 residues. CDR3 in amino acids: CASRGAVNTEAFF. The CDR3 nucleotides read TGTGCCAGCAGAGGGGCCGTGAACACTGAAGCTTTCTTT. Looking up the rest from reference TRBV5-4 and TRBJ1-1 gives the full variable domain: ETGVTQSPTHLIKTRGQQVTLRCSSQSGHNTVSWYQQALGQGPQFIFQYYREEENGRGNFPPRFSGLQFPNYSSELNVNALELDDSALYLCASRGAVNTEAFFGQGTRLTVV.

This clone was counted between two and nine times. The rearrangement joins TRBV2 to TRBJ2-7; D gene ambiguous. CDR3 length: 12 residues. Trimming removed 6 bases from V and 0 bases from J, with 6 bases in between. CDR1 SNHLY and CDR2 FYNNEI come from the germline V gene. CDR3 in DNA: TGTGCCAGCAGCATTAGCTCCTACGAGCAGTACTTC. This translates into CASSISSYEQYF.

The J gene is TRBJ2-2, the V gene TRBV6-5, with 9 nucleotides matching TRBD1. Germline CDR1 is MNHEY and CDR2 is SVGAGI. The V gene end was trimmed by 6 bases and the J gene end by 5 bases; junction bases not matched to a gene: 7. The CDR3 spans 15 residues. CDR3 loop: CASSRTGVMTGELFF. The CDR3 region has the DNA TGTGCCAGCAGCCGGACAGGGGTGATGACCGGGGAGCTGTTTTTT.

The chain combines TRBV24-1 with TRBJ2-2; possible D gene TRBD1, 6 bases. The V gene's germline CDR1 is KGHDR and CDR2 SFDVKD. CDR3 size: 19 residues. V was shortened by 3 bases and J by 1 base, with 20 bases between the two germline ends. The CDR3 DNA reads TGTGCCACCAGTGATAACTATGCCCCGTTGACAGGGAACACCGGGGAGCTGTTTTTT. This codes for CATSDNYAPLTGNTGELFF.